This is a list of T cell receptor beta chains from one sample in a study of cytomegalovirus exposure and HLA in healthy donors. Using immunoSEQ multiplex PCR, the repertoire was profiled, and TCRdb retains in-frame clones only, with some absent. The table records approximately 160,000 clones, more than 65% of them present only once. The sequenced sample consisted of PBMCs. The receptors come from a woman younger than 45 in good health and CMV-seronegative. The CDR3 runs from the conserved cysteine through the conserved F or W. Each record gives: D gene, J gene, clone size, V gene, CDR3 protein, CDR3 DNA. The D gene is left open where the match is weak. Only part of the rows carry a size: once, few, many, or a class if the clone is expanded.

D gene: -; J gene: TRBJ2-6; clone size: -; V gene: TRBV27; CDR3 protein: CASSPPQGSGANVLTF; CDR3 DNA: TGTGCCAGCAGTCCCCCTCAGGGATCTGGGGCCAACGTCCTGACTTTC
D gene: -; J gene: TRBJ2-3; clone size: -; V gene: TRBV7-8; CDR3 protein: CASNDAGTLATDTQYF; CDR3 DNA: TGTGCCAGCAACGACGCCGGGACTTTGGCCACAGATACGCAGTATTTT
D gene: TRBD2; J gene: TRBJ2-3; clone size: -; V gene: TRBV28; CDR3 protein: CASSSGTFRAGGTDTQYF; CDR3 DNA: TGTGCCAGCAGTTCCGGGACTTTCCGGGCGGGGGGCACAGATACGCAGTATTTT
D gene: -; J gene: TRBJ1-1; clone size: -; V gene: TRBV10-1; CDR3 protein: CASSRSMNTEAFF; CDR3 DNA: TGCGCCAGCAGTCGGAGCATGAACACTGAAGCTTTCTTT
D gene: TRBD2; J gene: TRBJ2-7; clone size: once; V gene: TRBV30; CDR3 protein: CAWSVRLAGSYEQYF; CDR3 DNA: TGTGCCTGGAGTGTAAGACTAGCGGGTTCCTACGAGCAGTACTTC
D gene: TRBD2; J gene: TRBJ2-3; clone size: -; V gene: TRBV4-2; CDR3 protein: CASSQDWGLAGARTDTQYF; CDR3 DNA: TGTGCCAGCAGCCAAGATTGGGGACTAGCGGGAGCTCGAACAGATACGCAGTATTTT
D gene: TRBD1; J gene: TRBJ2-1; clone size: -; V gene: TRBV11-1; CDR3 protein: CASSSQGASYNEQFF; CDR3 DNA: TGTGCCAGCAGCTCCCAGGGGGCATCCTACAATGAGCAGTTCTTC
D gene: TRBD1; J gene: TRBJ1-1; clone size: -; V gene: TRBV27; CDR3 protein: CASSLRGQYTEAFF; CDR3 DNA: TGTGCCAGCAGTTTAAGGGGACAGTACACTGAAGCTTTCTTT
D gene: TRBD2; J gene: TRBJ2-1; clone size: few; V gene: TRBV29-1; CDR3 protein: CSVSSGAPAEQFF; CDR3 DNA: TGCAGCGTTTCCAGCGGGGCCCCCGCTGAGCAGTTCTTC
D gene: TRBD2; J gene: TRBJ2-3; clone size: -; V gene: TRBV29-1; CDR3 protein: CSVEGISGMSTDTQYF; CDR3 DNA: TGCAGCGTTGAAGGGATTAGCGGGATGAGCACAGATACGCAGTATTTT
D gene: -; J gene: TRBJ1-1; clone size: -; V gene: TRBV5-4; CDR3 protein: CASSQGGTEAFF; CDR3 DNA: TGTGCCAGCAGCCAGGGAGGCACTGAAGCTTTCTTT
D gene: TRBD1; J gene: TRBJ1-2; clone size: -; V gene: TRBV7-9; CDR3 protein: CASSLGGSRGLVGYTF; CDR3 DNA: TGTGCCAGCAGCTTAGGGGGCTCCAGGGGGTTAGTGGGCTACACCTTC
D gene: TRBD1; J gene: TRBJ1-2; clone size: -; V gene: TRBV28; CDR3 protein: CASSLTGAGGYTF; CDR3 DNA: TGTGCCAGCAGTTTGACAGGGGCTGGTGGCTACACCTTC
D gene: TRBD1; J gene: TRBJ2-7; clone size: -; V gene: TRBV6-6; CDR3 protein: CASSYSGRGNQYF; CDR3 DNA: TGTGCCAGCAGTTACTCGGGCAGGGGGAATCAGTACTTC
D gene: -; J gene: TRBJ2-2; clone size: -; V gene: TRBV9; CDR3 protein: CATQPLGQGNTGELFF; CDR3 DNA: TGTGCCACCCAGCCATTAGGTCAGGGAAACACCGGGGAGCTGTTTTTT
D gene: -; J gene: TRBJ2-7; clone size: -; V gene: TRBV21-1; CDR3 protein: CARQTTDYEQYF; CDR3 DNA: TGTGCCAGGCAGACAACTGATTACGAGCAGTACTTC
D gene: -; J gene: TRBJ2-5; clone size: -; V gene: TRBV28; CDR3 protein: CASSYDPLASHDFIQETQYF; CDR3 DNA: TGTGCCAGCAGTTACGACCCGCTAGCAAGCCATGACTTCATCCAAGAGACCCAGTACTTC
D gene: -; J gene: TRBJ2-6; clone size: -; V gene: TRBV7-8; CDR3 protein: CASSLARAVPGANVLTF; CDR3 DNA: TGTGCCAGCAGCTTAGCGCGGGCGGTACCTGGGGCCAACGTCCTGACTTTC
D gene: -; J gene: TRBJ2-7; clone size: -; V gene: TRBV7-9; CDR3 protein: CASSLEPQYEQYF; CDR3 DNA: TGTGCCAGCAGCTTAGAACCTCAGTACGAGCAGTACTTC
D gene: TRBD1; J gene: TRBJ1-1; clone size: -; V gene: TRBV9; CDR3 protein: CASSARQGTMNTEAFF; CDR3 DNA: TGTGCCAGCAGCGCACGACAGGGTACAATGAACACTGAAGCTTTCTTT
D gene: TRBD1; J gene: TRBJ2-7; clone size: once; V gene: TRBV5-1; CDR3 protein: CASRLRTGFDPYEQYF; CDR3 DNA: TGCGCCAGCAGGCTCAGGACAGGGTTTGATCCCTACGAGCAGTACTTC
D gene: -; J gene: TRBJ2-5; clone size: -; V gene: TRBV7-6; CDR3 protein: CASTSSSGETQYF; CDR3 DNA: TGTGCCAGCACCTCCTCGAGTGGAGAGACCCAGTACTTC
D gene: TRBD1; J gene: TRBJ2-7; clone size: once; V gene: TRBV5-1; CDR3 protein: CASSLADRTGNHEQYF; CDR3 DNA: TGCGCCAGCAGCTTGGCTGATAGGACAGGGAACCACGAGCAGTACTTC
D gene: TRBD2; J gene: TRBJ2-5; clone size: -; V gene: TRBV7-9; CDR3 protein: CASSPRTSGRALETQYF; CDR3 DNA: TGTGCCAGCAGCCCCAGGACTAGCGGGAGGGCCCTAGAGACCCAGTACTTC
D gene: -; J gene: TRBJ1-6; clone size: -; V gene: TRBV18; CDR3 protein: CAVSPEGQNSPLHF; CDR3 DNA: TGTGCCGTATCACCGGAGGGCCAGAATTCACCCCTCCACTTT
D gene: -; J gene: TRBJ2-2; clone size: few; V gene: TRBV5-1; CDR3 protein: CASSLVGSNTGELFF; CDR3 DNA: TGCGCCAGCAGCTTAGTCGGTTCGAACACCGGGGAGCTGTTTTTT
D gene: TRBD1; J gene: TRBJ1-2; clone size: -; V gene: TRBV7-3; CDR3 protein: CASSLIGGDRVGYGYTF; CDR3 DNA: TGTGCCAGCAGCTTAATAGGGGGGGACAGGGTCGGCTATGGCTACACCTTC
D gene: -; J gene: TRBJ1-5; clone size: once; V gene: TRBV9; CDR3 protein: CASSRTGNGQPQHF; CDR3 DNA: TGTGCCAGCAGCCGCACAGGGAACGGTCAGCCCCAGCATTTT
D gene: TRBD1; J gene: TRBJ1-1; clone size: -; V gene: TRBV18; CDR3 protein: CASSLYQGANMNTEAFF; CDR3 DNA: TGTGCCAGCTCACTTTATCAGGGGGCCAATATGAACACTGAAGCTTTCTTT
D gene: TRBD1; J gene: TRBJ1-1; clone size: -; V gene: TRBV18; CDR3 protein: CASSPQGGTEAFF; CDR3 DNA: TGTGCCAGCTCACCGCAGGGGGGCACTGAAGCTTTCTTT
D gene: -; J gene: TRBJ1-5; clone size: -; V gene: TRBV19; CDR3 protein: CASRDKGGHQPQHF; CDR3 DNA: TGTGCCAGTAGAGACAAGGGAGGTCATCAGCCCCAGCATTTT
D gene: TRBD2; J gene: TRBJ2-4; clone size: -; V gene: TRBV30; CDR3 protein: CAWSALAGVNIQYF; CDR3 DNA: TGTGCCTGGAGTGCCCTAGCGGGAGTGAACATTCAGTACTTC
D gene: TRBD2; J gene: TRBJ2-7; clone size: -; V gene: TRBV29-1; CDR3 protein: CSGTAGGGSYEQYF; CDR3 DNA: TGCAGCGGGACCGCGGGGGGCGGATCCTACGAGCAGTACTTC
D gene: -; J gene: TRBJ1-1; clone size: few; V gene: TRBV2; CDR3 protein: CASVLGRLNTEAFF; CDR3 DNA: TGTGCCAGTGTTTTGGGCAGGCTGAACACTGAAGCTTTCTTT
D gene: TRBD2; J gene: TRBJ2-1; clone size: few; V gene: TRBV5-1; CDR3 protein: CASSLGGLAGGLGNEQFF; CDR3 DNA: TGCGCCAGCAGCTTGGGGGGACTAGCGGGAGGATTGGGCAATGAGCAGTTCTTC
D gene: TRBD1; J gene: TRBJ2-7; clone size: -; V gene: TRBV4-2; CDR3 protein: CASSPWTGEDYEQYF; CDR3 DNA: TGTGCCAGCAGCCCCTGGACAGGGGAAGACTACGAGCAGTACTTC
D gene: TRBD1; J gene: TRBJ2-3; clone size: -; V gene: TRBV5-4; CDR3 protein: CASSFPTGVRETDTQYF; CDR3 DNA: TGTGCCAGCAGCTTCCCTACAGGGGTGAGGGAAACAGATACGCAGTATTTT
D gene: -; J gene: TRBJ2-1; clone size: few; V gene: TRBV19; CDR3 protein: CASSTLSYNEQFF; CDR3 DNA: TGTGCCAGTAGTACTCTTTCCTACAATGAGCAGTTCTTC
D gene: -; J gene: TRBJ2-3; clone size: -; V gene: TRBV27; CDR3 protein: CASSFGGSADTQYF; CDR3 DNA: TGTGCCAGCAGTTTTGGAGGGAGCGCAGATACGCAGTATTTT
D gene: -; J gene: TRBJ2-7; clone size: -; V gene: TRBV7-8; CDR3 protein: CASSLDIFRGSNSYEQYF; CDR3 DNA: TGTGCCAGCAGCTTAGACATCTTTAGGGGTTCGAATAGTTACGAGCAGTACTTC
D gene: -; J gene: TRBJ2-7; clone size: -; V gene: TRBV30; CDR3 protein: CAWSASGYEQYF; CDR3 DNA: TGTGCCTGGAGTGCCTCGGGATACGAGCAGTACTTC
D gene: -; J gene: TRBJ2-3; clone size: -; V gene: TRBV19; CDR3 protein: CASSITFEGDTQYF; CDR3 DNA: TGTGCCAGTAGTATTACTTTCGAGGGAGATACGCAGTATTTT
D gene: TRBD2; J gene: TRBJ2-3; clone size: few; V gene: TRBV9; CDR3 protein: CASSVLGGFTDTQYF; CDR3 DNA: TGTGCCAGCAGCGTCCTGGGAGGGTTCACAGATACGCAGTATTTT
D gene: -; J gene: TRBJ1-1; clone size: -; V gene: TRBV28; CDR3 protein: CASSPMGSLTEAFF; CDR3 DNA: TGTGCCAGCAGTCCCATGGGGAGCCTCACTGAAGCTTTCTTT
D gene: -; J gene: TRBJ1-2; clone size: -; V gene: TRBV7-9; CDR3 protein: CASSPPGQGVYGYTF; CDR3 DNA: TGTGCCAGCAGCCCCCCCGGTCAGGGTGTCTATGGCTACACCTTC
D gene: -; J gene: TRBJ2-7; clone size: -; V gene: TRBV6-1; CDR3 protein: CASSEFRDTFYEQYF; CDR3 DNA: TGTGCCAGCAGCGAGTTCAGGGACACCTTCTACGAGCAGTACTTC
D gene: -; J gene: TRBJ2-3; clone size: -; V gene: TRBV4-1; CDR3 protein: CASSYSQDSSTDTQYF; CDR3 DNA: TGCGCCAGCAGCTACTCCCAAGACAGCAGCACAGATACGCAGTATTTT
D gene: -; J gene: TRBJ2-7; clone size: -; V gene: TRBV19; CDR3 protein: CASSVNSYEQYF; CDR3 DNA: TGTGCCAGTAGTGTAAACTCCTACGAGCAGTACTTC
D gene: TRBD1; J gene: TRBJ1-2; clone size: few; V gene: TRBV19; CDR3 protein: CASSIKGAHGYTF; CDR3 DNA: TGTGCCAGTAGTATCAAGGGGGCTCATGGCTACACCTTC